What follows describes a single TCR beta chain. The sample belongs to a study of T cell changes during pregnancy in multiple sclerosis. The method was immunoSEQ multiplex PCR; TCRdb's version includes in-frame clones alone and lacks a portion of them. The data hold tens of thousands of clones, with roughly 91% observed a single time. J lost 5 bases, V lost 1 base, and 14 bases had no gene match. The CDR3 has 17 amino acids. Germline V CDR1 and CDR2: LGHNA, YNFKEQ. The chain employs TRBV4-2 and TRBJ2-7; TRBD2 aligns across 7 bases. This specimen consisted of peripheral blood, obtained in the first trimester of pregnancy. The receptor comes from a female donor with multiple sclerosis, enrolled in a pregnancy study. The CDR3 DNA reads TGTGCCAGCAGCCAAGCCGCCGGGGAGGGCCCGACCCACGAGCAGTACTTC. Translation gives CASSQAAGEGPTHEQYF.